This T cell receptor beta chain is from a study of alternative splicing in chronic myeloid leukemia remission (dated by TCRdb to about 2020). Turning to the overall study: RNA sequencing was used to profile peripheral blood taken from chronic-phase CML patients both at diagnosis and at remission, and those profiles were then compared against healthy donors. Trial diagnostic specimens were total leukocytes from peripheral blood collected in EDTA. Nine or ten diagnostic specimens, together with matched remission specimens, were obtained from the RESIST (imatinib), ENESTxtnd (nilotinib) and PINNACLE (nilotinib plus pegylated interferon) trials. For diagnosis, remission and control samples alike, total RNA was extracted from peripheral blood mononuclear cells using Trizol. Female/male counts were 11/5 for diagnosis samples, 8/3 for remission samples and 2/4 for controls. The median age was about 52 years at diagnosis, 56 to 65 at remission and less than 40 for the healthy controls. The French Persistem study supplied nine CML samples, of which seven were diagnostic and two were matched remission samples. The study at large found these results: At remission, blood cell composition was found to be reconfigured to resemble that of lymphoid cell-enriched normal controls. Strong differences in blood cell composition were observed between timepoints, with a shift from myeloid progenitor enrichment at diagnosis to mature lymphoid enrichment at remission.

The sample's time point label, decoded: chronic-phase CML before TKI therapy (screening/day 1). The patient cohort comprised some 16 CML patients, with matched post-remission samples retrieved for a subset of them. Reading the germline V gene (reference sequence) gives CDR1 MNHEY and CDR2 SMNVEV. Including the terminal cysteine and phenylalanine, the CDR3 comprises 13 residues. The DNA is not on file. As to this clonotype: Its antigen is still unknown.

The receptor library was made with bulk RNA-seq. The TruSeq Stranded RNA sample prep kit was used to generate libraries of poly-A-enriched mRNA from an input of 1 ug total RNA. Every sample was sequenced in triplicate, with paired-end sequencing run on a HiSeq 2500. A read length of 125 nucleotides per mate was used for RNA-seq. For the original study's pipeline: Reads were trimmed and aligned to hg38 with STAR v2.7, with quality control by FASTQC, RSeQC and multiqc. Salmon 0.14.1 was used to quantify gene expression levels as transcripts per million (TPM). Principal component analysis suggested that transcriptomic profiles were not driven by trial, library batch, sequencing batch, treatment regimen or sex. Following reprocessing of the reads by TCRdb, the data hold one row per CDR3 protein sequence and no DNA is available. These V and J calls are TCRdb output, not the study's own analysis. This sample gives approximately 700 distinct CDR3 sequences in total; roughly 98% of them show up just once. About 3.3% of the sample rests with the top ten.

The V and J segments used are TRBV27 and TRBJ2-5. The input for sequencing was PBMCs or total blood leukocytes (not recorded which), taken at diagnosis. The source of this sequence is an adult with chronic myeloid leukemia. The CDR3 reads CASSSSPQVTQYF.